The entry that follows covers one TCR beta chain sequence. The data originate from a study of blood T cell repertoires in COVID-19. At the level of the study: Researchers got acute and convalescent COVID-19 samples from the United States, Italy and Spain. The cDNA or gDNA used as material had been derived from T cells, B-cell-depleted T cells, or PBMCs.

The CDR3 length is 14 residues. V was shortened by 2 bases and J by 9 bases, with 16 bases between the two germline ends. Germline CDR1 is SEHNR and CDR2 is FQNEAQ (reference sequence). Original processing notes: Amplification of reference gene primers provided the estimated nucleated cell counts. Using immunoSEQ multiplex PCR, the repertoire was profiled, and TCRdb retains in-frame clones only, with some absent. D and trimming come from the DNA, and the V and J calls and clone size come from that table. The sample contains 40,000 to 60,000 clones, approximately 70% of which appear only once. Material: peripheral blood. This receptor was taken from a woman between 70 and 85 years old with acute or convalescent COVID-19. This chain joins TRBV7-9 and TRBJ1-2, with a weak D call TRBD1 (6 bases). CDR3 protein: CASSLLGQSGSYTF. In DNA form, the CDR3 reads TGTGCCAGCAGCTTACTCGGACAGTCGGGGAGCTACACCTTC. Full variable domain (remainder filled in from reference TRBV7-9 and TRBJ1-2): DTGVSQNPRHKITKRGQNVTFRCDPISEHNRLYWYRQTLGQGPEFLTYFQNEAQLEKSRLLSDRFSAERPKGSFSTLEIQRTEQGDSAMYLCASSLLGQSGSYTFGSGTRLTVV.